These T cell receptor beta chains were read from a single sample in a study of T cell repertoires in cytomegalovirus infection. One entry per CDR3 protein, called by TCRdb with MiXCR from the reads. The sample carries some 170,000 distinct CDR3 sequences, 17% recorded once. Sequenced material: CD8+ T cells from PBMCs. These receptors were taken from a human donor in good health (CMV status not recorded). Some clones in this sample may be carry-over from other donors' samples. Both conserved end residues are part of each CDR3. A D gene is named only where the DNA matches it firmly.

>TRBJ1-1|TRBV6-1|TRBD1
CASSEVTDRATEAFF
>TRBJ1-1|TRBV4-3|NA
CASSQDFGTSGTEAFF
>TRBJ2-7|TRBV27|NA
CASSLYRDREQYF
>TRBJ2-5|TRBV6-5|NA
CASSGSGPGETQYF
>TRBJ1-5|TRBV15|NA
CATSRGEGRQPQHF
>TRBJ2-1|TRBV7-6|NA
CASSARLDEQFF
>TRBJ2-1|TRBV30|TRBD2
CAWRAGDNEQFF
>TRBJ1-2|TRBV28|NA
CASSLPETTGLYGYTF
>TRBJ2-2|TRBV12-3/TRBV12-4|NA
CASSYNENTGELFF
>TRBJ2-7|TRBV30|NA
CAWSPLGGQATEQYF
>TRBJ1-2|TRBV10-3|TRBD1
CAIRTGSQGEANYGYTF
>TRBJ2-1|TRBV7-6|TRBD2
CASSFRGGYNEQFF
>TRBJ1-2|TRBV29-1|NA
CSVNSQGDYGYTF
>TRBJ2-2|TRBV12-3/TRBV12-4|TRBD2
CASIPGLRFTGELFF
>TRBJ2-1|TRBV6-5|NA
CASRTEANEQFF
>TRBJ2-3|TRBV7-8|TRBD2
CASSLVGGAQDTQYF
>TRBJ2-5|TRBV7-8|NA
CASTLLAPGEETQYF
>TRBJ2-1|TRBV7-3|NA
CASSLLGGGLDEQFF
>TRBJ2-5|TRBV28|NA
CASSAGQLYQETQYF
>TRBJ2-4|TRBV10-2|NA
CASSVQRAKNIQYF
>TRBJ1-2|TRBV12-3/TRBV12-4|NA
CASSPPGHTYGYTF
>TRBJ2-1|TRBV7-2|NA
CASSPRVSSYNEQFF
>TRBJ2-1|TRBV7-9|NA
CASSLGGPGYSYNEQFF
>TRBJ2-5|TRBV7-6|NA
CASSLEQRTQYF
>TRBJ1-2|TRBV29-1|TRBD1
CSVDARGYGYTF
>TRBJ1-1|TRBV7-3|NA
CASSSSTGPNTEAFF
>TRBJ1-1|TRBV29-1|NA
CSGAREHTEAFF
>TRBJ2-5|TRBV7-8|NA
CASSPRDSKETQYF
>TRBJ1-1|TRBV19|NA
CASSADMQNTEAFF
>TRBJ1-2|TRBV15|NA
CATSSWDDYGYTF
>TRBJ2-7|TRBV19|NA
CASSGQSELRGTYEQYF
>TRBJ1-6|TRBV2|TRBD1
CASRGQRNSPLHF
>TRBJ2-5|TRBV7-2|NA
CASSLNSRIQETQYF
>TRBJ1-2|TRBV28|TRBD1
CASDEFEGARYGYTF
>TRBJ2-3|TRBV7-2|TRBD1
CASSSRGTGSTDTQYF
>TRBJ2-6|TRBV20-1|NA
CSALTFTGLGANVLTF
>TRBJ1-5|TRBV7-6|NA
CASSPPGQPQHF
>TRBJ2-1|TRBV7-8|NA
CASSLGYGVREQFF